The text below deals with one TCR beta chain. Looked up from germline, CDR1 is SGHAT and CDR2 is FQNNGV. Trimming took 5 bases from V and 5 from J; bases not matched to a gene: 9. This CDR3 is built from 15 residues. Indicated time point: cycle 4 day 1 (C4D1), after around six weeks of nivolumab. Following autologous stem cell transplantation, relapse occurred in every patient, and exposure to brentuximab vedotin varied. The repertoire was sequenced with immunoSEQ multiplex PCR; TCRdb's copy has only in-frame clones and lacks some. The data hold about 64,000 clones, with under 95% observed a single time. This record belongs to a study of PD-1 blockade in classical Hodgkin lymphoma.

The chain recombines TRBV11-2 with TRBJ2-7; 10 nucleotides align to TRBD1. The source material was peripheral blood mononuclear cells (PBMCs), sampled before the fourth cycle of nivolumab. This clonotype was sampled from a human donor with classical Hodgkin lymphoma. The CDR3 here is CASSLGPDRGHEQYF. The DNA for the CDR3 is TGTGCCAGCAGCCTCGGGCCCGACAGGGGGCACGAGCAGTACTTC.